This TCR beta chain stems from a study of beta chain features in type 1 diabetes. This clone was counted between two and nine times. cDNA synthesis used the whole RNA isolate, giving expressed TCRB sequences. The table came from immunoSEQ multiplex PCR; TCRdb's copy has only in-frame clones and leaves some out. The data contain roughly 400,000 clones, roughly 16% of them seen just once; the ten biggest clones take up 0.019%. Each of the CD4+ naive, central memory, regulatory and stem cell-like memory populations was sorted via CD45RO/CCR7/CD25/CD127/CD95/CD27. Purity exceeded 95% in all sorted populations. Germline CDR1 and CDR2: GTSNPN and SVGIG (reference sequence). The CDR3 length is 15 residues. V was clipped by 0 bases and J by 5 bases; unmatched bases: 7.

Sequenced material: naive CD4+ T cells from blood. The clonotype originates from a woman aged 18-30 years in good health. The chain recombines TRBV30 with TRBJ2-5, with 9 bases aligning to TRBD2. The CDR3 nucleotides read TGTGCCTGGAGTGTAGTAGCGGGAGCCCGGGAGACCCAGTACTTC. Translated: CAWSVVAGARETQYF.